This TCR beta chain was recorded in a study of Graves' ophthalmopathy and Graves' hyperthyroidism. Researchers took RNA transcripts and amplified TCR beta CDR3 regions from them. First-round RT-PCR relied on HTBI primers, and a second-round multiplex PCR came next. TCRdb called the multiplex PCR reads again in MiXCR, with one record for every CDR3 protein. Of 170,000 or so distinct CDR3 sequences in the sample, about two fifths were seen once. Study-level points and caveats: Blood also carried most expanded thyroid clonotypes exceeding 0.001 frequency.

Orbital computed tomography and thyroid ultrasound, along with TRAb, serum thyroxine and clinical symptoms, underpinned diagnosis. This clonotype was counted at least ten times. Its antigen remains unknown. CDR3 length equals 17 residues. CDR1 SGHDN and CDR2 FVKESK come from the germline V gene. V was shortened by 8 bases and J by 0 bases, with 20 bases between the two germline ends. The rearrangement joins TRBV14 to TRBJ1-3; TRBD1 is a possible D gene (5 bases). This TCR was recovered from a man in his thirties or forties with Graves' ophthalmopathy. The specimen was peripheral blood. CDR3 in amino acids: CASWSAGQPVSGNTIYF. The CDR3 nucleotides are TGTGCCAGCTGGAGTGCAGGGCAGCCCGTCTCTGGAAACACCATATATTTT.